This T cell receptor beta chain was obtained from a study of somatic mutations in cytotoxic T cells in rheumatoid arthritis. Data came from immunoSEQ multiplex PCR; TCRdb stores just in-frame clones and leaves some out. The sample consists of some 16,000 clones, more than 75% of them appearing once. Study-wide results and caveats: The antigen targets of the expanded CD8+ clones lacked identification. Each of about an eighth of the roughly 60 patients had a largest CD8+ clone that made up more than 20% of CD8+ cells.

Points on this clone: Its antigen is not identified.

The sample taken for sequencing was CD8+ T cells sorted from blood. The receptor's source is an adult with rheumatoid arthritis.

The CDR3 region is CASSPNNYGYTF. CDR3 nucleotides: TGTGCCAGCAGCCCCAATAACTATGGCTACACCTTC. The genes are TRBV7-6 and TRBJ1-2, with no clear D. The V and J ends lost 5 bases and 1 base respectively, with 5 bases between them. CDR1 SGHVS and CDR2 FNYEAQ come from the germline V gene. This CDR3 comprises 12 residues.